The 21 T cell receptor beta chains given below trace back to one sample, sequenced in a study of CD8+ T cells in alopecia areata. Sequencing relied on a cDNA template that was reverse transcribed from extracted RNA. TCRdb keeps only in-frame clones here, not all; method: immunoSEQ multiplex PCR. Among more than 100,000 clones listed, over 75% were seen once. The sample's treatment: oral pan-JAK inhibitor, 5-10 mg twice daily. The material was CD8+ T cells sorted from blood, obtained between weeks 30 and 35, from a patient treated with tofacitinib. The receptors come from a human donor with alopecia areata.

The rearrangement joins TRBV7-4 to TRBJ1-5, with 7 bases matching TRBD1. Germline V gene lookup returns CDR1 SGHVT and CDR2 SQSDAQ. This CDR3 comprises 16 residues. V trimming: 3 bases; J trimming: 4 bases; junction bases outside the gene matches: 9. CDR3 nucleotides: TGTGCCAGCAGCTTCCCGACAGGGCCGACAAATCAGCCCCAGCATTTT. Translation: CASSFPTGPTNQPQHF.

The chain joins TRBV27 to TRBJ2-5; D gene ambiguous. This CDR3 has 12 residues. The V gene's germline CDR1 is MNHEY and CDR2 SMNVEV (reference sequence). The V gene lost 5 bases and the J gene lost 5 bases, with 9 bases spanning the gap. CDR3 coding DNA: TGTGCCAGCAGTCTAGAGAAGGAGACCCAGTACTTC. Protein product: CASSLEKETQYF.

The V gene is TRBV9, the J gene TRBJ2-7; possibly TRBD1 for D (6 bases). The CDR3 is made up of 14 amino acids. V gave up 0 bases and J gave up 5 bases, with 12 bases separating them. CDR1 and CDR2 from the germline V gene are SGDLS and YYNGEE. CDR3 region: CASSVEGTRDEQYF. Written as DNA, the CDR3 is TGTGCCAGCAGCGTAGAGGGGACAAGGGACGAGCAGTACTTC.

The V call is TRBV6-5, the J call TRBJ2-5; D gene ambiguous. This CDR3 region has 16 residues. The V gene lost 0 bases and the J gene lost 4 bases, with 15 bases spanning the gap. CDR1 and CDR2 (germline): MNHEY, SVGAGI. The CDR3 bases are TGTGCCAGCAGTTACTCGTATCTACCGAGCTCAGAGACCCAGTACTTC. Translated: CASSYSYLPSSETQYF.

This rearrangement joins TRBV29-1 to TRBJ1-5; D gene unclear. Germline V gene data show CDR1 as SQVTM and CDR2 as ANQGSEA. The CDR3 spans 13 residues. Trimming left V 3 bases short and J 4 bases short, with 10 bases between. CDR3 sequence: CSVEWVKNQPQHF. The CDR3 DNA reads as TGCAGCGTTGAGTGGGTCAAAAATCAGCCCCAGCATTTT.

The chain has TRBV9 and TRBJ1-5; the match to TRBD1 covers 7 bases. The CDR3 spans 15 residues. CDR1 and CDR2 (germline): SGDLS, YYNGEE. V gave up 0 bases and J gave up 7 bases; unmatched junction bases: 7. CDR3 bases: TGTGCCAGCAGCGTAGGGCAGGGGGTAGAACAGCCCCAGCATTTT. Its protein product is CASSVGQGVEQPQHF.

This chain connects TRBV11-2 to TRBJ2-1, with D hard to call. The CDR3 spans 13 residues. Trimming removed 1 base at V and 7 bases at J, with 8 bases between. CDR1 and CDR2 from the germline V gene are SGHAT and FQNNGV. The CDR3 loop reads CASSLAGWNEQFF. In nucleotides, the CDR3 is TGTGCCAGCAGCTTAGCTGGTTGGAATGAGCAGTTCTTC.

The rearrangement uses TRBV27 and TRBJ1-1, with 9 bases identical to TRBD1. The CDR3 is made up of 18 amino acids. After removal of 5 bases from V and 0 bases from J, the junction contained 13 bases not matched to a gene. CDR1 is MNHEY and CDR2 is SMNVEV in the germline V gene (reference sequence). The CDR3 protein is CASSPTGGSLLLNTEAFF. The DNA of the CDR3 is TGTGCCAGCAGTCCAACAGGGGGCTCGTTACTCTTGAACACTGAAGCTTTCTTT.

Worth noting for this clone: Different DNA sequences within this sample yield the same CDR3. This chain links TRBV5-1 with TRBJ2-7; D ambiguous. The length of the CDR3 is 11 residues. The V end lost 3 bases, the J end lost 1 base, and 2 bases lay between the germline ends. Germline lookup yields CDR1 SGHRS and CDR2 YFSETQ. The CDR3 sequence: CASSSSYEQYF. In DNA form, the CDR3 reads TGCGCCAGCAGCTCATCCTACGAGCAGTACTTC.

CDR3 residues: CASSQVGQGTQETQYF. CDR3 coding DNA: TGCGCCAGCAGCCAAGTCGGGCAGGGGACCCAAGAGACCCAGTACTTC. The chain links TRBV4-1 to TRBJ2-5; TRBD1 might be the D (6 bases). The CDR3 totals 16 residues. Germline V CDR1 and CDR2: MGHRA, YSYEKL. V lost 1 base, J lost 1 base, and 13 bases lay in between.

The chain couples TRBV29-1 to TRBJ2-1; 10 nucleotides match TRBD1. Germline CDR1 and CDR2: SQVTM and ANQGSEA. Losses at the gene ends were 3 bases for V and 4 bases for J; bases not matched to a gene: 0. This CDR3 spans 13 amino acids. CDR3 in amino acids: CSVEGQGYNEQFF. The CDR3, as DNA: TGCAGCGTTGAGGGACAGGGGTACAATGAGCAGTTCTTC.

The chain is built from TRBV19 and TRBJ1-1; D is ambiguous. This CDR3 region has 17 residues. CDR1 and CDR2 from the germline V gene are LNHDA and SQIVND (reference sequence). With 2 bases removed from V and 4 bases from J, the gap between germline ends came to 20 bases. The CDR3 spells CASSIRTEISWGTEAFF. The CDR3 bases are TGTGCCAGTAGTATACGGACTGAGATTTCTTGGGGCACTGAAGCTTTCTTT.

The count of this clone is one. DNA of the CDR3: TGTGCCAGCAGCTTGGGGACTAGCGTCAATGAGCAGTTCTTC. The encoded protein is CASSLGTSVNEQFF. The rearrangement links TRBV5-6 to TRBJ2-1, with 9 bases identical to TRBD2. V shed 0 bases, J shed 6 bases, and the junction held 1 base outside the gene matches. The CDR3 consists of 14 residues. Germline-derived CDR1 and CDR2 are SGHDT and YYEEEE.

This chain connects TRBV7-6 to TRBJ2-7; unclear D gene. The CDR3 sequence is 15 residues long. V lost 3 bases, J lost 0 bases, and 12 bases lay in between. CDR1 and CDR2 from the germline V gene are SGHVS and FNYEAQ. The CDR3 is CASSFGPGRSYEQYF. The CDR3 region has the DNA TGTGCCAGCAGCTTCGGCCCTGGACGCTCCTACGAGCAGTACTTC.

The V and J genes are TRBV27 and TRBJ2-7; D gene uncertain. The germline V gene encodes CDR1 MNHEY and CDR2 SMNVEV (reference sequence). The CDR3 consists of 12 residues. V lost 4 bases and J lost 4, with 8 bases in between. As DNA, the CDR3 is TGTGCCAGCAGTTCATGGGGATACGAGCAGTACTTC. This gives the protein CASSSWGYEQYF.

J is TRBJ2-7 and V is TRBV27; TRBD1 is a possible D gene (5 bases). Looked up from germline, CDR1 is MNHEY and CDR2 is SMNVEV (reference sequence). This CDR3 region has 15 residues. V was shortened by 7 bases and J by 4 bases, with 20 bases between the two germline ends. The DNA for the CDR3 is TGTGCCAGCAATCTAGGGGTAGCCCACGGTTACGAGCAGTACTTC. Residues: CASNLGVAHGYEQYF.

The chain is built from TRBV7-8 and TRBJ2-3, with 7 nucleotides matching TRBD2. This CDR3 has 16 residues. Germline V CDR1 and CDR2: SGHVS, FQNEAQ. With V trimmed by 3 bases and J by 2 bases, 8 bases remained unmatched. The CDR3 region has the DNA TGTGCCAGCAGCTTCCCCAGGGAGGGGAACACAGATACGCAGTATTTT. This encodes CASSFPREGNTDTQYF.

The CDR3, as DNA: TGTGCCAGTAGTTCCGGATTCTACAATGAGCAGTTCTTC. This codes for CASSSGFYNEQFF. This chain uses TRBV19 with TRBJ2-1; D gene unclear. The CDR3 is made up of 13 amino acids. CDR1 is LNHDA and CDR2 is SQIVND in the germline V gene (reference sequence). Trimming took off 5 bases at V and 3 bases at J, with 8 bases between the two ends.

The chain has TRBV6-6 and TRBJ2-7; the match to TRBD1 covers 8 bases. The germline V gene has CDR1 MNHNY and CDR2 SVGAGI (reference sequence). V lost 10 bases, J lost 6 bases, and 11 bases stayed unmatched. This CDR3 has 13 amino acids. In nucleotides, the CDR3 is TGTGCCACTAAAGACAGGGGATTGCGCGAGCAGTACTTC. Protein: CATKDRGLREQYF.

The genes are TRBV14 and TRBJ2-7, with D unresolved. This CDR3 is built from 12 residues. Germline V gene data show CDR1 as SGHDN and CDR2 as FVKESK. The V gene lost 2 bases and the J gene lost 5 bases, with 7 bases spanning the gap. The CDR3 DNA reads TGTGCCAGCAGCCAACACCGAGACGAGCAGTACTTC. Translating gives CASSQHRDEQYF.

The chain is built from TRBV18 and TRBJ1-1; no definite D call. Trimming stripped 3 bases from V and 5 bases from J, with 10 bases between. Per the germline V gene, CDR1 is KGHSH and CDR2 is LQKENI. The CDR3 consists of 13 residues. The CDR3 here is CASSPSPSTEAFF. The CDR3 coding sequence is TGTGCCAGCTCACCGTCTCCTTCAACTGAAGCTTTCTTT.